The rows below give T cell receptor beta chains drawn from one sample of a study of technical replicates of blood from several donors. This table comes from immunoSEQ multiplex PCR, and its TCRdb copy is limited to in-frame clones, with some not included. The repertoire holds approximately 81,000 clones, 96% seen once, with roughly 0.34% in the top ten. Sequences were obtained from T cells isolated from PBMCs. Source of these receptors: a human donor in good health. The CDR3 runs from the conserved cysteine through the conserved F or W. Fields, in order: CDR3 protein, CDR3 DNA, J gene, D gene, V gene, clone size. A D gene is named only where the DNA matches it firmly. A row's size may be missing; if present it is once, few, many or a size class.

CASSFGSRGAFF	TGTGCCAGCAGCTTCGGATCACGGGGAGCTTTCTTT	TRBJ1-1	.	TRBV13	.
CASSTGTSVLDTQYF	TGTGCCAGCAGCACCGGGACTAGCGTTCTGGATACGCAGTATTTT	TRBJ2-3	TRBD2	TRBV7-7	.
CASSLGGQNYEQYF	TGTGCCAGCAGCTTAGGAGGACAGAACTACGAGCAGTACTTC	TRBJ2-7	.	TRBV11-3	.
CATSRVGRTYEQYF	TGTGCCACCAGCAGAGTGGGGAGAACCTACGAGCAGTACTTC	TRBJ2-7	.	TRBV15	once
CAISELYGYTF	TGTGCCATCAGTGAGTTATATGGCTACACCTTC	TRBJ1-2	.	TRBV10-3	.
CASSLREREGSEQYF	TGCGCCAGCAGCCTCAGGGAGCGGGAGGGCAGCGAGCAGTACTTC	TRBJ2-7	TRBD2	TRBV4-3	.
CASSVAGSVSADTQYF	TGTGCCAGCAGCGTAGCTGGGAGCGTCAGTGCAGATACGCAGTATTTT	TRBJ2-3	.	TRBV9	.
CSGTSSYEQYF	TGCAGTGGGACTAGCTCCTACGAGCAGTACTTC	TRBJ2-7	TRBD2	TRBV20-1	.
CASSDPRQGIVTDTQYF	TGTGCCAGTAGTGATCCTCGACAGGGCATCGTAACAGATACGCAGTATTTT	TRBJ2-3	TRBD1	TRBV19	once
CASSSIGTSGGGGQFF	TGTGCCAGCAGCTCCATTGGGACTAGCGGGGGCGGAGGGCAGTTCTTC	TRBJ2-1	TRBD2	TRBV5-4	.
CASHRTSGSGNEQFF	TGTGCCAGTCACAGGACTAGCGGGAGTGGCAATGAGCAGTTCTTC	TRBJ2-1	TRBD2	TRBV19	.